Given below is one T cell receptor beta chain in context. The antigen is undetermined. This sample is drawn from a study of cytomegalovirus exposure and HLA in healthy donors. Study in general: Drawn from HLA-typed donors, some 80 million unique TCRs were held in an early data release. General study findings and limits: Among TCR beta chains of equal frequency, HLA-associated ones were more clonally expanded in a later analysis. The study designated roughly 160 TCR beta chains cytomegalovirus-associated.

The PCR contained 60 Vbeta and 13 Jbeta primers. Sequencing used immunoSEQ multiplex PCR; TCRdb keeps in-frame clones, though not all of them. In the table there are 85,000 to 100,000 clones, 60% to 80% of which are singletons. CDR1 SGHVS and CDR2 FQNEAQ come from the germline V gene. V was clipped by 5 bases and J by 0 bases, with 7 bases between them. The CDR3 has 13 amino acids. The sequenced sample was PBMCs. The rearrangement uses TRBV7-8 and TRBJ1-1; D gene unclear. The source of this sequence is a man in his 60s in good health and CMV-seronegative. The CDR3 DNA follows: TGTGCCAGCAGCCGCAGAATGAACACTGAAGCTTTCTTT. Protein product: CASSRRMNTEAFF. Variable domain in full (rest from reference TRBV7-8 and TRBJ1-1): GAGVSQSPRYKVAKRGQDVALRCDPISGHVSLFWYQQALGQGPEFLTYFQNEAQLDKSGLPSDRFFAERPEGSVSTLKIQRTQQEDSAVYLCASSRRMNTEAFFGQGTRLTVV.